The 29 T cell receptor beta chains listed next were all sequenced from one sample in a study of blood T cell repertoires in COVID-19. The data were produced by immunoSEQ multiplex PCR, yet TCRdb's version contains in-frame clones alone and is incomplete. The sample holds approximately 90,000 clones, less than 95% seen once. Input material: peripheral blood. The receptors were gathered from a man aged 55-75 years with acute or convalescent COVID-19.

This chain connects TRBV4-1 to TRBJ1-4; no firm D call. Germline-derived CDR1 and CDR2 are MGHRA and YSYEKL. V gave up 7 bases and J gave up 0 bases, with 12 bases separating them. The CDR3 extends over 15 amino acids. The CDR3 region has the DNA TGCGCCAGCACCCCCATTTTTGCAACTAATGAAAAACTGTTTTTT. It yields the protein CASTPIFATNEKLFF.

The chain recombines TRBV15 with TRBJ1-2; D uncertain. CDR1 LNHNV and CDR2 YYDKDF come from the germline V gene (reference sequence). CDR3 size: 13 residues. V was shortened by 3 bases and J by 7 bases, with 12 bases between the two germline ends. CDR3 sequence reads: CATSRRVESGYTF. The CDR3 DNA is TGTGCCACCAGCAGGAGGGTAGAGAGTGGCTACACCTTC.

The chain is built from TRBV21-1 and TRBJ1-1; TRBD1 is taken as the D call from the table, unchecked against the DNA. TRBV21-1 constitutes a pseudogene. This CDR3 comprises 14 residues. The CDR3: CASSRDRVNTEAFF. DNA of the CDR3: TGTGCCAGCAGCAGGGACAGGGTGAACACTGAAGCTTTCTTT.

The chain has TRBV18 and TRBJ1-4; unclear D gene. Germline V lookup: CDR1 KGHSH, CDR2 LQKENI. This CDR3 has 13 residues. Trimming cost V 5 bases and J 6 bases, with 10 bases left between them. The CDR3 DNA reads TGTGCCAGCTCAATAACGGTTGATGAAAAACTGTTTTTT. It translates to CASSITVDEKLFF.

The chain uses TRBV10-3 and TRBJ2-5, with D possibly being TRBD2 (5 bases). Trimming removed 3 bases at V and 4 bases at J, with 9 bases between. Looked up from germline, CDR1 is ENHRY and CDR2 is SYGVKD. This CDR3 spans 13 amino acids. Written as DNA, the CDR3 is TGTGCCATCAGTGAAAGAGGAGGAGAGACCCAGTACTTC. Protein sequence: CAISERGGETQYF.

This chain links TRBV30 with TRBJ1-2; no definite D call. CDR1 and CDR2 from the germline V gene are GTSNPN and SVGIG (reference sequence). Trimming took off 7 bases at V and 6 bases at J, with 18 bases between the two ends. The CDR3 has 13 residues. In nucleotides, the CDR3 is TGTGCCTCCTCCAAAAGCGTGACTCATGGCTACACCTTC. It yields the protein CASSKSVTHGYTF.

A single count supports this clone. This chain joins TRBV30 and TRBJ2-5; the match to TRBD1 covers 9 bases. Trimming removed 0 bases from V and 5 bases from J; junction bases left unmatched: 7. Germline CDR1 reads GTSNPN; CDR2 reads SVGIG (reference sequence). The CDR3 is 15 residues long. The CDR3 protein is CAWSVHGTGKETQYF. The CDR3 coding sequence is TGTGCCTGGAGTGTACACGGGACAGGGAAGGAGACCCAGTACTTC.

The V gene is TRBV15, the J gene TRBJ1-4, with TRBD1 as a possible D gene (5 bases). Germline CDR1 LNHNV, CDR2 YYDKDF (reference sequence). V was pared by 3 bases and J by 3 bases, with 11 bases between. The CDR3 has 15 residues. The chain's CDR3 is CATSSIRASNEKLFF. Written as DNA, the CDR3 is TGTGCCACCAGCAGTATCAGGGCGTCTAATGAAAAACTGTTTTTT.

The V gene is TRBV10-3, the J gene TRBJ2-1, with D possibly TRBD2 on 7 matching bases. The ends were cut back, 6 bases at V and 6 bases at J, with 18 bases in the middle. CDR1 is ENHRY and CDR2 is SYGVKD in the germline V gene. CDR3 length equals 15 residues. The CDR3 is CAIREAGARFNEQFF. The CDR3 bases are TGTGCCATCAGGGAGGCGGGGGCCCGATTCAATGAGCAGTTCTTC.

The chain combines TRBV5-4 with TRBJ2-7, with D tentatively TRBD2 (5 bases). Germline V lookup: CDR1 SGHNT, CDR2 YYREEE (reference sequence). There are 16 residues in the CDR3. V lost 3 bases, J lost 3 bases, and 19 bases lay in between. As DNA, the CDR3 is TGTGCCAGCAGCTCGCTGGTGTCTGACGGGAACTACGAGCAGTACTTC. Protein: CASSSLVSDGNYEQYF. Full variable domain (rest looked up from reference TRBV5-4 and TRBJ2-7): ETGVTQSPTHLIKTRGQQVTLRCSSQSGHNTVSWYQQALGQGPQFIFQYYREEENGRGNFPPRFSGLQFPNYSSELNVNALELDDSALYLCASSSLVSDGNYEQYFGPGTRLTVT.

This clone came up a few times. The chain employs TRBV19 and TRBJ2-2; 7 bases line up with TRBD1. The length of the CDR3 is 18 residues. Germline V gene data show CDR1 as LNHDA and CDR2 as SQIVND (reference sequence). J was trimmed by 4 bases and V by 6 bases; bases with no gene match: 17. CDR3 in amino acids: CASRPTRQGSSGTGELFF. CDR3 bases: TGTGCCAGTAGACCTACAAGACAGGGATCCTCAGGCACCGGGGAGCTGTTTTTT.

The chain's CDR3 is CASSLASGAEEKLFF. For the CDR3, the DNA is TGCGCCAGCAGCTTGGCCTCAGGGGCGGAAGAAAAACTGTTTTTT. This chain connects TRBV5-1 to TRBJ1-4; D might be TRBD1 (6 bases). Germline V CDR1 and CDR2: SGHRS, YFSETQ. Trimming took off 0 bases at V and 8 bases at J, with 14 bases between the two ends. The CDR3 is 15 amino acids.

This clone was observed a single time. This chain joins TRBV7-2 and TRBJ1-5; 7 bases align to TRBD1. J was trimmed by 7 bases and V by 1 base; bases with no gene match: 7. Germline CDR1 is SGHTA and CDR2 is FQGNSA. The CDR3 covers 15 residues. DNA for the CDR3: TGTGCCAGCAGCTTAGACCAGGGGGGCGGGCAGCCCCAGCATTTT. It yields the protein CASSLDQGGGQPQHF. Using reference TRBV7-2 and TRBJ1-5 for the parts outside the CDR3, the full variable domain is GAGVSQSPSNKVTEKGKDVELRCDPISGHTALYWYRQSLGQGLEFLIYFQGNSAPDKSGLPSDRFSAERTGGSVSTLTIQRTQQEDSAVYLCASSLDQGGGQPQHFGDGTRLSIL.

The chain has TRBV19 and TRBJ1-4; TRBD1 matches at 7 bases. The CDR3 has 14 residues. Germline-derived CDR1 and CDR2 are LNHDA and SQIVND (reference sequence). The V and J ends lost 6 bases and 8 bases, in that order; junction bases with no gene match: 9. CDR3 sequence reads: CASSPTGFGEKLFF. CDR3 sequence (DNA): TGTGCCAGTAGCCCGACAGGGTTTGGAGAAAAACTGTTTTTT.

The chain joins TRBV7-9 to TRBJ1-2, with D uncertain. Germline CDR1 reads SEHNR; CDR2 reads FQNEAQ (reference sequence). Trimming shortened V by 5 bases and J by 8 bases, and 15 bases separated the two germline ends. CDR3 length: 13 amino acids. The CDR3 nucleotides are TGTGCCAGCAGCCTCGCAGGATCTCGGGGCTACACCTTC. This sequence encodes CASSLAGSRGYTF.

The chain is built from TRBV18 and TRBJ1-1; D is perhaps TRBD1 (5 bases). This CDR3 is built from 13 residues. Trimming stripped 6 bases from V and 5 bases from J, with 13 bases between. Germline values: CDR1 KGHSH, CDR2 LQKENI. The CDR3 coding sequence is TGTGCCAGCTCCCCGGGGGTAAAGACTGAAGCTTTCTTT. This encodes CASSPGVKTEAFF. The full variable domain, in which reference TRBV18 and TRBJ1-1 provide the parts outside the CDR3, is NAGVMQNPRHLVRRRGQEARLRCSPMKGHSHVYWYRQLPEEGLKFMVYLQKENIIDESGMPKERFSAEFPKEGPSILRIQQVVRGDSAAYFCASSPGVKTEAFFGQGTRLTVV.

V and J are TRBV10-3 and TRBJ2-1; no reliable D call. From germline, CDR1 is ENHRY and CDR2 SYGVKD. CDR3 size: 14 residues. The V end was cut by 7 bases, the J end by 7 bases, with 17 bases between. The CDR3 region is CAITDSGSGNEQFF. The CDR3 DNA reads TGTGCCATCACGGATTCGGGTTCTGGTAATGAGCAGTTCTTC.

V usage is TRBV5-4 and J usage is TRBJ2-5; the match to TRBD1 covers 7 bases. The V segment lost 2 bases and the J segment 3 bases; nucleotides outside the gene matches: 10. Germline V gene sequence: CDR1 SGHNT, CDR2 YYREEE (reference sequence). The CDR3 length is 16 residues. CDR3 DNA: TGTGCCAGCAGCTTCCAATTCCGACAGGGTGAAGAGACCCAGTACTTC. Encoded protein: CASSFQFRQGEETQYF.

In its sample, this clone was seen once. The gene calls are TRBV6-1 and TRBJ1-4, with 12 bases aligning to TRBD1. V lost 3 bases, J lost 5 bases, and 7 bases stayed unmatched. CDR1 and CDR2 from the germline V gene are MNHNS and SASEGT. This CDR3 has 17 amino acids. The CDR3 DNA sequence: TGTGCCAGCAGTGATCAGGGACAGGGGGCCAAAAATGAAAAACTGTTTTTT. Its translation: CASSDQGQGAKNEKLFF.

V usage is TRBV11-2 and J usage is TRBJ2-5; D remains unclear. Germline CDR1 SGHAT, CDR2 FQNNGV. The CDR3 runs to 13 residues. With 1 base removed from V and 7 bases from J, the gap between germline ends came to 10 bases. The CDR3 spells CASSLVSSRTQYF. The CDR3, as DNA: TGTGCCAGCAGCTTAGTTTCCAGTCGGACCCAGTACTTC.

The V and J genes are TRBV29-1 and TRBJ1-1; D is unclear. This CDR3 has 14 residues. V lost 6 bases and J lost 1, with 15 bases in between. CDR1 and CDR2 from the germline V gene are SQVTM and ANQGSEA. The CDR3 reads CSVHPPGGNTEAFF. The CDR3 DNA reads as TGCAGCGTCCATCCCCCGGGTGGGAACACTGAAGCTTTCTTT.

This chain links TRBV5-1 with TRBJ1-1, with 8 bases fitting TRBD1. In germline, CDR1 is SGHRS, CDR2 YFSETQ. This CDR3 spans 15 amino acids. V gave up 0 bases and J gave up 2 bases; unmatched junction bases: 3. In DNA form, the CDR3 reads TGCGCCAGCAGCTTGGGTGGGACAGGTAACACTGAAGCTTTCTTT. It codes for CASSLGGTGNTEAFF.

In this sample, this clone turned up once. The rearrangement links TRBV19 to TRBJ1-5, with 8 bases identical to TRBD1. The CDR3 sequence is 15 residues long. Looked up from germline, CDR1 is LNHDA and CDR2 is SQIVND (reference sequence). With V trimmed by 6 bases and J by 2 bases, 6 bases remained unmatched. This CDR3 is CASSLGTGRNQPQHF. The CDR3 bases are TGTGCCAGTAGCCTCGGGACAGGACGCAATCAGCCCCAGCATTTT.

The chain combines TRBV5-1 with TRBJ1-2; 9 positions match TRBD1. The germline gives CDR1 SGHRS, CDR2 YFSETQ. The length of the CDR3 is 17 residues. The V segment lost 3 bases and the J segment 7 bases; nucleotides outside the gene matches: 16. The chain's CDR3 is CASSSGSGQGYQGGYTF. In DNA, the CDR3 is TGCGCCAGCAGCTCGGGTTCGGGACAGGGTTACCAGGGTGGCTACACCTTC.

The chain combines TRBV15 with TRBJ1-5; 7 nucleotides match TRBD1. CDR1 is LNHNV and CDR2 is YYDKDF in the germline V gene (reference sequence). This CDR3 contains 15 residues. Trimming took 3 bases from V and 1 from J; bases not matched to a gene: 3. CDR3 amino acids: CATSSRQGSNQPQHF. The CDR3 nucleotides are TGTGCCACCAGCAGCAGACAGGGAAGCAATCAGCCCCAGCATTTT.

This chain connects TRBV5-1 to TRBJ2-1; D is perhaps TRBD2 (6 bases). Trimming left V 0 bases short and J 0 bases short, with 22 bases between. The CDR3 has 20 residues. Looked up from germline, CDR1 is SGHRS and CDR2 is YFSETQ. The CDR3 region is CASSLDLVTSARISYNEQFF. The CDR3 DNA reads as TGCGCCAGCAGCTTGGACCTGGTGACTAGTGCTAGAATCTCCTACAATGAGCAGTTCTTC.

The V and J genes are TRBV25-1 and TRBJ2-2; maybe TRBD1 (6 bases). Trimming removed 7 bases at V and 0 bases at J, with 9 bases between. The germline CDR1 and CDR2 sequences are MGHDK and SYGVNS. There are 14 residues in the CDR3. The CDR3: CASKGDANTGELFF. The CDR3, as DNA: TGTGCCAGCAAGGGGGACGCGAACACCGGGGAGCTGTTTTTT.

The chain couples TRBV7-8 to TRBJ2-7, with a weak D call TRBD2 (6 bases). The V end lost 5 bases, the J end lost 5 bases, and 19 bases lay between the germline ends. The CDR3 consists of 15 residues. Germline V gives CDR1 SGHVS, CDR2 FQNEAQ. In DNA form, the CDR3 reads TGTGCCAGCAGCGATATACCCGGGGGAACCCACGAGCAGTACTTC. Protein product: CASSDIPGGTHEQYF.

The rearrangement joins TRBV11-2 to TRBJ2-3; 9 bases are shared with TRBD1. Germline V gene sequence: CDR1 SGHAT, CDR2 FQNNGV. Trimming took 1 base from V and 0 from J; bases not matched to a gene: 8. CDR3 length: 18 residues. The DNA of the CDR3 is TGTGCCAGCAGCTTAGCACTCGGGACAGGGATCAGCACAGATACGCAGTATTTT. This sequence encodes CASSLALGTGISTDTQYF. The variable domain in full, with the rest retrieved from reference TRBV11-2 and TRBJ2-3, is EAGVAQSPRYKIIEKRQSVAFWCNPISGHATLYWYQQILGQGPKLLIQFQNNGVVDDSQLPKDRFSAERLKGVDSTLKIQPAKLEDSAVYLCASSLALGTGISTDTQYFGPGTRLTVL.